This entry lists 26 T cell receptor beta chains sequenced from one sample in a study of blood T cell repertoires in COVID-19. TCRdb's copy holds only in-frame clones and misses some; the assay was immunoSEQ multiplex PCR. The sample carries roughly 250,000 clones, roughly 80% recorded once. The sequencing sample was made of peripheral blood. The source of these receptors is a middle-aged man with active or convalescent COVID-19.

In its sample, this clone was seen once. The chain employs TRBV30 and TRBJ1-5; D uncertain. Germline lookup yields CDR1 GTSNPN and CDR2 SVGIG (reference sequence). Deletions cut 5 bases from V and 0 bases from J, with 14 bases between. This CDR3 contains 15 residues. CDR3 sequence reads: CAWGPAADSNQPQHF. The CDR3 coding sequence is TGTGCCTGGGGGCCGGCGGCAGATAGCAATCAGCCCCAGCATTTT.

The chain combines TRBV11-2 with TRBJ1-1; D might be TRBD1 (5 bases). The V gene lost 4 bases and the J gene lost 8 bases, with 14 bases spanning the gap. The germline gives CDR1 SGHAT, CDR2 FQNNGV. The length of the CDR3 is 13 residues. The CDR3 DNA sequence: TGTGCCAGCAGCTACCGGGGGAGGGTGGAAGCTTTCTTT. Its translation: CASSYRGRVEAFF.

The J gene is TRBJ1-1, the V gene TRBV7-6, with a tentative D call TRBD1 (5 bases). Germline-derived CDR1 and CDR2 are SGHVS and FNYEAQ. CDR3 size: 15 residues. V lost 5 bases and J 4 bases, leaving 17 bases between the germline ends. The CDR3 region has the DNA TGTGCCAGCAGCCCGGCGGGGCCTGGAGGCACTGAAGCTTTCTTT. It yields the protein CASSPAGPGGTEAFF.

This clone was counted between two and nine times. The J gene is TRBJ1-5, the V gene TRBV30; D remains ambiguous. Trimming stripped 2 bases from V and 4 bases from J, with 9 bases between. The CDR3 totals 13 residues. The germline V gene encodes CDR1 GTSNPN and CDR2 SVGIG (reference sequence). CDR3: CAWSRERNQPQHF. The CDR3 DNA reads TGTGCCTGGAGTCGGGAGAGGAATCAGCCCCAGCATTTT. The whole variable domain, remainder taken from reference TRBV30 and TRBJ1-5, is SQTIHQWPATLVQPVGSPLSLECTVEGTSNPNLYWYRQAAGRGLQLLFYSVGIGQISSEVPQNLSASRPQDRQFILSSKKLLLSDSGFYLCAWSRERNQPQHFGDGTRLSIL.

CDR3 region: CATSDENRNTGELFF. Here the CDR3 DNA reads TGTGCCACCAGTGATGAAAACAGGAACACCGGGGAGCTGTTTTTT. The rearrangement joins TRBV24-1 to TRBJ2-2, with D unclear. The CDR3 extends over 15 amino acids. Between the trimmed V and J ends, which lost 3 bases and 1 base, there was a span of 8 bases. Germline V gene lookup returns CDR1 KGHDR and CDR2 SFDVKD.

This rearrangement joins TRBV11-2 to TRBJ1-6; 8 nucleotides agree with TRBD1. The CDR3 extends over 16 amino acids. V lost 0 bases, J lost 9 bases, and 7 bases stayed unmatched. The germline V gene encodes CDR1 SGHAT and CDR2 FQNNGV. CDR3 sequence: CASSLETGAPGSPLHF. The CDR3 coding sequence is TGTGCCAGCAGCTTAGAGACAGGGGCCCCGGGTTCACCCCTCCACTTT. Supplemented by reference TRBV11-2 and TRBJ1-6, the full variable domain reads EAGVAQSPRYKIIEKRQSVAFWCNPISGHATLYWYQQILGQGPKLLIQFQNNGVVDDSQLPKDRFSAERLKGVDSTLKIQPAKLEDSAVYLCASSLETGAPGSPLHFGNGTRLTVT.

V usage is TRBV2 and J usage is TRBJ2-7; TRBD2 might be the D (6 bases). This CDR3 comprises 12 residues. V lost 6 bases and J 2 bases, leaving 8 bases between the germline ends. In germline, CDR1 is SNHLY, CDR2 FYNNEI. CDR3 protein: CASRGGPYEQYF. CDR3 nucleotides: TGTGCCAGCAGGGGGGGACCCTACGAGCAGTACTTC. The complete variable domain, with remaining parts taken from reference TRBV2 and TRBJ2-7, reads EPEVTQTPSHQVTQMGQEVILRCVPISNHLYFYWYRQILGQKVEFLVSFYNNEISEKSEIFDDQFSVERPDGSNFTLKIRSTKLEDSAMYFCASRGGPYEQYFGPGTRLTVT.

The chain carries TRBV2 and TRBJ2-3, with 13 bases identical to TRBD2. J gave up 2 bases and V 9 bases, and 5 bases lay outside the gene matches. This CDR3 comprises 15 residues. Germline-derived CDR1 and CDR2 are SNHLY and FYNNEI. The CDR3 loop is CARRTSGGATDTQYF. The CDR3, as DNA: TGTGCCAGGAGAACTAGCGGGGGGGCCACAGATACGCAGTATTTT.

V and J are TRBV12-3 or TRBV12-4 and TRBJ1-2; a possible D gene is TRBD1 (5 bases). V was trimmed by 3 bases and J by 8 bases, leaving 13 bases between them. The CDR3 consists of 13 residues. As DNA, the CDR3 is TGTGCCAGCAGTTTCGGGGGGAGTGGGGGCTACACCTTC. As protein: CASSFGGSGGYTF.

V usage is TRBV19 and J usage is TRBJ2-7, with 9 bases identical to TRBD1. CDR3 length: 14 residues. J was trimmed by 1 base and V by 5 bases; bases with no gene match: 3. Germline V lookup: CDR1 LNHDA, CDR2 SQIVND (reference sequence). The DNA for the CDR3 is TGTGCCAGTAGTTACGGGACAGGGTCCTACGAGCAGTACTTC. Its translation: CASSYGTGSYEQYF.

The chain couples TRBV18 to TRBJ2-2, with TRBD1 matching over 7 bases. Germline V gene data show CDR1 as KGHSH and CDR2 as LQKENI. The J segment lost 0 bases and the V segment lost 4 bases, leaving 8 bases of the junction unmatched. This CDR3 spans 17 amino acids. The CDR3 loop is CASSLRAQGANTGELFF. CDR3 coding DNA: TGTGCCAGCTCACTCCGGGCCCAGGGGGCGAACACCGGGGAGCTGTTTTTT.

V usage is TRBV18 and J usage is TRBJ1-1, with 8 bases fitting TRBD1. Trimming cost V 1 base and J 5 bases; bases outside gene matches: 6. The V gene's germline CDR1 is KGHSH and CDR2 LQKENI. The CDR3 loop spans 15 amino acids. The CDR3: CASSPRTGGETEAFF. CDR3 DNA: TGTGCCAGCTCACCACGTACAGGGGGAGAAACTGAAGCTTTCTTT.

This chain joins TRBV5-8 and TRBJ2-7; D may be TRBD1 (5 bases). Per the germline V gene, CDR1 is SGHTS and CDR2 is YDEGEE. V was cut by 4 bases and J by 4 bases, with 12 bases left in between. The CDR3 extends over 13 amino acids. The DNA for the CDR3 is TGTGCCAGCAGCCCAGTAGGGGCGTACGAGCAGTACTTC. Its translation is CASSPVGAYEQYF.

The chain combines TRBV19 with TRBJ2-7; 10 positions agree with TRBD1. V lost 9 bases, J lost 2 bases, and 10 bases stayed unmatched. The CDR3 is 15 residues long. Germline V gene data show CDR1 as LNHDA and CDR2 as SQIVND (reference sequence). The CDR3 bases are TGTGCCAGCCAACCCCAGGGGACAGGGGCCTACGAGCAGTACTTC. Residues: CASQPQGTGAYEQYF.

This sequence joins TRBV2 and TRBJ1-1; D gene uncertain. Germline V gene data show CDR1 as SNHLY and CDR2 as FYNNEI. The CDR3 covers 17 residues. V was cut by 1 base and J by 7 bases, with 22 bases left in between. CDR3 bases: TGTGCCAGCAGTGAAGGGGGAACAGTATATTTAGGGAGTGAAGCTTTCTTT. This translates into CASSEGGTVYLGSEAFF.

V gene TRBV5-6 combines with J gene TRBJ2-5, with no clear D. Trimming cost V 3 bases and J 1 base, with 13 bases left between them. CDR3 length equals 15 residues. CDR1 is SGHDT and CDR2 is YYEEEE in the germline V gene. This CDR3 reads CASSSGNDFQETQYF. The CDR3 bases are TGTGCCAGCAGCTCGGGTAATGACTTCCAAGAGACCCAGTACTTC.

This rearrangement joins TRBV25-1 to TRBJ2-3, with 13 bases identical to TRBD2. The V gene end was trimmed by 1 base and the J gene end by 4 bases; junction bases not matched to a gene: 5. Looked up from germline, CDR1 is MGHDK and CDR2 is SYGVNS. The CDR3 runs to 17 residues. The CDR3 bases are TGTGCCAGCAGTGAATCCAGGACTAGCGGGGGAGCAGATACGCAGTATTTT. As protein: CASSESRTSGGADTQYF. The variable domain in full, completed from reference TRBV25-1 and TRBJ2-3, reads EADIYQTPRYLVIGTGKKITLECSQTMGHDKMYWYQQDPGMELHLIHYSYGVNSTEKGDLSSESTVSRIRTEHFPLTLESARPSHTSQYLCASSESRTSGGADTQYFGPGTRLTVL.

The CDR3 DNA sequence: TGTGCCAGCAGCGTCCTTCAGGCCAAAAACATTCAGTACTTC. This codes for CASSVLQAKNIQYF. The chain couples TRBV5-6 to TRBJ2-4; no clear D. The germline gives CDR1 SGHDT, CDR2 YYEEEE. The CDR3 extends over 14 amino acids. V was shortened by 4 bases and J by 1 base, with 9 bases between the two germline ends.

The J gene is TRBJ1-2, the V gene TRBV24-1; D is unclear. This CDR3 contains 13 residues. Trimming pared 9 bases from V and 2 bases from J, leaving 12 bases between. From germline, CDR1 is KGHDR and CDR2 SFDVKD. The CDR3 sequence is CATLAGKNYGYTF. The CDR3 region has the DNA TGTGCCACCCTGGCCGGGAAAAACTATGGCTACACCTTC.

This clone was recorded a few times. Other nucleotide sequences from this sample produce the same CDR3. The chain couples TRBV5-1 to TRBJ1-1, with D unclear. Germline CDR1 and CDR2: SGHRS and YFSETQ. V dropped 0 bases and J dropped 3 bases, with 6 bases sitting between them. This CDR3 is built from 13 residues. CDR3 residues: CASSLAGDTEAFF. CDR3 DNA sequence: TGCGCCAGCAGCTTGGCCGGAGACACTGAAGCTTTCTTT.

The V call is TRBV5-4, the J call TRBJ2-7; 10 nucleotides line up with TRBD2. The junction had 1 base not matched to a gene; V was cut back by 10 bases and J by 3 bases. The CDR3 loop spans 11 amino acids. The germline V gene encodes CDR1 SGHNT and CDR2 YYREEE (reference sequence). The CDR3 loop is CALAGDYEQYF. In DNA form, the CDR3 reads TGTGCCCTAGCGGGGGACTACGAGCAGTACTTC. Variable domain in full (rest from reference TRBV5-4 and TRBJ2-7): ETGVTQSPTHLIKTRGQQVTLRCSSQSGHNTVSWYQQALGQGPQFIFQYYREEENGRGNFPPRFSGLQFPNYSSELNVNALELDDSALYLCALAGDYEQYFGPGTRLTVT.

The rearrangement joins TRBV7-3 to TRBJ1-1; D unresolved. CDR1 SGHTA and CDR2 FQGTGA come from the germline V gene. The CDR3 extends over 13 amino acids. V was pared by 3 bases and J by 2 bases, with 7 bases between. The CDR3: CASSFWQNTEAFF. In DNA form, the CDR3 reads TGTGCCAGCAGCTTCTGGCAAAACACTGAAGCTTTCTTT.

The CDR3 DNA reads as TGTGCCAGCAGCTCCCAGGGGGCGCGAACTGAAGCTTTCTTT. It translates to CASSSQGARTEAFF. The chain has TRBV7-2 and TRBJ1-1, with TRBD1 matching 8 bases. The germline V gene has CDR1 SGHTA and CDR2 FQGNSA. V was pared by 4 bases and J by 5 bases, with 6 bases of the junction left unmatched. The CDR3 spans 14 residues. The full variable domain, its missing parts supplied by reference TRBV7-2 and TRBJ1-1, is GAGVSQSPSNKVTEKGKDVELRCDPISGHTALYWYRQSLGQGLEFLIYFQGNSAPDKSGLPSDRFSAERTGGSVSTLTIQRTQQEDSAVYLCASSSQGARTEAFFGQGTRLTVV.

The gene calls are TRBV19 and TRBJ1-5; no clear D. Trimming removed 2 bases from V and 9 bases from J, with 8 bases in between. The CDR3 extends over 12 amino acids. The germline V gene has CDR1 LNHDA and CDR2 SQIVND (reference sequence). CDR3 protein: CASSISNGPQHF. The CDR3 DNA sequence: TGTGCCAGTAGTATATCGAACGGGCCCCAGCATTTT.

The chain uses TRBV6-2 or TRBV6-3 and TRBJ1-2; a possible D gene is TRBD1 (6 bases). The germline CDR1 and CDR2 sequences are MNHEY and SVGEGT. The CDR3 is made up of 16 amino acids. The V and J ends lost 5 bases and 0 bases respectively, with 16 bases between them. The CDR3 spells CASSTTHRETNYGYTF. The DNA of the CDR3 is TGTGCCAGCAGTACTACCCACAGGGAGACTAACTATGGCTACACCTTC.

This chain's CDR3 is CAWTKDRDYEAFF. The CDR3 DNA reads as TGTGCCTGGACCAAGGACAGGGATTACGAAGCTTTCTTT. J is TRBJ1-1 and V is TRBV30, with 8 bases lining up with TRBD1. From germline, CDR1 is GTSNPN and CDR2 SVGIG (reference sequence). The CDR3 totals 13 residues. Losses at the gene ends were 4 bases for V and 8 bases for J; bases not matched to a gene: 9.